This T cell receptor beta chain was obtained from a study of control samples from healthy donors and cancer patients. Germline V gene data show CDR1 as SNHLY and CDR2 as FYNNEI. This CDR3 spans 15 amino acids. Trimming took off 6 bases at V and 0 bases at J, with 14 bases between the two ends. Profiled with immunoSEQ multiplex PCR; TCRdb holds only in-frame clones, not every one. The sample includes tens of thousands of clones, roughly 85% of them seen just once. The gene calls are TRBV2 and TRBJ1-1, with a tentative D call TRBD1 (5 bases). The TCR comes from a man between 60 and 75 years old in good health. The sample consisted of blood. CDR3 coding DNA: TGTGCCAGCAGCTCCGAGCAGGGTGTGAACACTGAAGCTTTCTTT. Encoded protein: CASSSEQGVNTEAFF.